This section outlines one T cell receptor (beta chain) sequence together with its context. This sample was included in a study of blood T cell repertoires in COVID-19. Study-wide background: T cells, B-cell-depleted T cells, or PBMCs supplied cDNA or gDNA.

Original processing notes: Reference gene primer amplification gave estimated nucleated cell counts. The repertoire was sequenced with immunoSEQ multiplex PCR; TCRdb's copy has only in-frame clones and lacks some. For V, J and clone size, that table is used; D and trimming come from the DNA. The data show about 97,000 clones, almost 85% seen once. The source is a man aged 65-85 years with acute or convalescent COVID-19. Sample: peripheral blood.

CDR3 protein: CASSPQGAGRVNEQFF. CDR3 nucleotide sequence: TGTGCCAGCAGCCCCCAAGGAGCGGGAAGGGTGAATGAGCAGTTCTTC. V gene TRBV9 combines with J gene TRBJ2-1, with 7 nucleotides matching TRBD2. Trimming removed 4 bases from V and 7 bases from J; junction bases left unmatched: 14. CDR1 SGDLS and CDR2 YYNGEE come from the germline V gene. The CDR3 loop spans 16 amino acids.